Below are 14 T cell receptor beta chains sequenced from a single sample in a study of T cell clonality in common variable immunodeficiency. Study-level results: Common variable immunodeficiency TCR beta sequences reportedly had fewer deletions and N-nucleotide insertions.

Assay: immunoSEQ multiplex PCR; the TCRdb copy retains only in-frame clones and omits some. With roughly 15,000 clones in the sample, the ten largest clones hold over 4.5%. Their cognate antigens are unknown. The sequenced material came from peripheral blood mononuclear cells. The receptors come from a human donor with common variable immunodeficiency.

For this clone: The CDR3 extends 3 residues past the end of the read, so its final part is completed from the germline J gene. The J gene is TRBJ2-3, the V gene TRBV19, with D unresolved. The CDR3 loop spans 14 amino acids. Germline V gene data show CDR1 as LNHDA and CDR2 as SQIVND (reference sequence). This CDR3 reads CASSIVDSSRTQYF. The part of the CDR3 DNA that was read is TGTGCCAGTAGTATAGTTGACTCCTCGAGAACG.

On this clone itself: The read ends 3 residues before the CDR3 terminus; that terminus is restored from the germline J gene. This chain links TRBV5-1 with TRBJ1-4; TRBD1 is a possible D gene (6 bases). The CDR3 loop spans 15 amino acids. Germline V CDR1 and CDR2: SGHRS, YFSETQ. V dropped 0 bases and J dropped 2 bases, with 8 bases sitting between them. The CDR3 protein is CASSLETGTNEKLFF. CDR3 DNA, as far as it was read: TGCGCCAGCAGCTTGGAAACAGGGACTAATGAAAAA.

CDR3 bases read: TGTGCCTGGAGTGCCAACGAAGAAGGGAAA. Translated, it gives CAWSANEEGK. The full CDR3 reads CAWSANEEGKLFF. The J gene is TRBJ1-4, the V gene TRBV30, with unresolved D. The sequence runs out 3 residues before the end of the CDR3; the remainder is reconstructed from the germline J gene. Germline V gives CDR1 GTSNPN, CDR2 SVGIG (reference sequence). This CDR3 is built from 13 residues.

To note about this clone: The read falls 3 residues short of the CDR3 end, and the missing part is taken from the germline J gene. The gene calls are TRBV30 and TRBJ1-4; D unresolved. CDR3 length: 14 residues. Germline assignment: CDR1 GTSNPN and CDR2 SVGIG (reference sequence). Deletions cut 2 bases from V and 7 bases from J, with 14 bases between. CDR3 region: CAWSSRGGREKLFF. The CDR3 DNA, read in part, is TGTGCCTGGAGTTCTAGAGGAGGTCGTGAAAAA.

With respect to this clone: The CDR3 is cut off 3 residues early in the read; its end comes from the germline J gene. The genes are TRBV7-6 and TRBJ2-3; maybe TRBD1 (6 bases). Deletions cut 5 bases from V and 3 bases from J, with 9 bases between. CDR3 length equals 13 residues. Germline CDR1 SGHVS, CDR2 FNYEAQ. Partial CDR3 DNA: TGTGCCAGCAGCCTAGGACAGACAGATACG. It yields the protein CASSLGQTDT. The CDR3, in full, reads CASSLGQTDTQYF.

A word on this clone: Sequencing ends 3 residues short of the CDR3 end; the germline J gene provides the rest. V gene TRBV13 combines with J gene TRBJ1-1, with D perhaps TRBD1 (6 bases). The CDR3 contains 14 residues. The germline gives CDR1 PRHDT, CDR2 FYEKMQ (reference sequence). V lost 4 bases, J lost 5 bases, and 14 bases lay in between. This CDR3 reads CASSSAGVGTEAFF. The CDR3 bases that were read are TGTGCCAGCAGCTCGGCAGGGGTGGGGACTGAA.

The CDR3 spells CASSRQGHQETQYF. CDR3 DNA, as far as it was read: TGTGCCAGCAGTCGACAGGGCCACCAAGAGACC. The chain joins TRBV5-6 to TRBJ2-5; 7 bases map to TRBD1. The DNA ends 3 residues before the CDR3 does, and the rest of the CDR3 is filled in from the germline J gene. CDR3 size: 14 residues. Germline-derived CDR1 and CDR2 are SGHDT and YYEEEE. J was trimmed by 0 bases and V by 5 bases; bases with no gene match: 4.

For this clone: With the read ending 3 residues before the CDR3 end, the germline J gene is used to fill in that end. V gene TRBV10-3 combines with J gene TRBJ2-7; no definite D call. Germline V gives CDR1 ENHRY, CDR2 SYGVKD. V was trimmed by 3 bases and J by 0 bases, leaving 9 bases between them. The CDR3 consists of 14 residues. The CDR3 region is CAISDAFSSYEQYF. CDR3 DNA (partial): TGTGCCATCAGTGACGCCTTTAGCTCCTACGAG.

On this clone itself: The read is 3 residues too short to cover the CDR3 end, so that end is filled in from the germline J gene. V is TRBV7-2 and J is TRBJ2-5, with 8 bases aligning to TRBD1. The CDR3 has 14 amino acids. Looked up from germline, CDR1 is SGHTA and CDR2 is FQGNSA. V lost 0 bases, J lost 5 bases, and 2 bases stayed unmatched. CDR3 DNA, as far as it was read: TGTGCCAGCAGCTTAGCCTACAGGGGGGAGACC. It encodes CASSLAYRGET. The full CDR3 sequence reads CASSLAYRGETQYF. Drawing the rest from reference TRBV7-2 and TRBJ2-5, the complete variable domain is GAGVSQSPSNKVTEKGKDVELRCDPISGHTALYWYRQSLGQGLEFLIYFQGNSAPDKSGLPSDRFSAERTGGSVSTLTIQRTQQEDSAVYLCASSLAYRGETQYFGPGTRLLVL.

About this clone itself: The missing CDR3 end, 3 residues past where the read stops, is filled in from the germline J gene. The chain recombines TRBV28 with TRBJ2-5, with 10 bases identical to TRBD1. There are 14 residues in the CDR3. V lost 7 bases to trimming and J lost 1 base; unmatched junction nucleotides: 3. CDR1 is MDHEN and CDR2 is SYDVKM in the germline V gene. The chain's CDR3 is CASIRTGGQETQYF. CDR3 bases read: TGTGCCAGCATAAGGACAGGGGGCCAAGAGACC.

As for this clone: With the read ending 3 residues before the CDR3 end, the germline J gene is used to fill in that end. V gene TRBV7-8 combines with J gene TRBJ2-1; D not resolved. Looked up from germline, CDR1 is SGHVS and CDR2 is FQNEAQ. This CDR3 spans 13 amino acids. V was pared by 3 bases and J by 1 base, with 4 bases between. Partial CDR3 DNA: TGTGCCAGCAGCTTGTCTTCCTACAATGAG. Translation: CASSLSSYNE. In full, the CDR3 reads CASSLSSYNEQFF.

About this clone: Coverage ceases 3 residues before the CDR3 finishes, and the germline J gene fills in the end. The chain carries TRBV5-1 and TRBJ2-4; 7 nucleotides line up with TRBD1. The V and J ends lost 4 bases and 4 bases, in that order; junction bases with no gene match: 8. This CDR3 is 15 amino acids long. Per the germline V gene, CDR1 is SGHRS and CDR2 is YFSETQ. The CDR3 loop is CASSTLDRAKNIQYF. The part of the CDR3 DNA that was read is TGCGCCAGCAGCACCCTAGACAGGGCGAAAAACATT. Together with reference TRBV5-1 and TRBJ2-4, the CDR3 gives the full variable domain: KAGVTQTPRYLIKTRGQQVTLSCSPISGHRSVSWYQQTPGQGLQFLFEYFSETQRNKGNFPGRFSGRQFSNSRSEMNVSTLELGDSALYLCASSTLDRAKNIQYFGAGTRLSVL.

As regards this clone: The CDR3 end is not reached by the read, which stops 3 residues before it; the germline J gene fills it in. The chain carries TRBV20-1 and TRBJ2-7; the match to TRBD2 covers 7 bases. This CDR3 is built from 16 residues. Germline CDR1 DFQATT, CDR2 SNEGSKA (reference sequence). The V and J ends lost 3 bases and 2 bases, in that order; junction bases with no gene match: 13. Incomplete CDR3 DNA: TGCAGTGCTAGTCCCGGCGGTAGCGGGCAGCCCTACGAG. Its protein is CSASPGGSGQPYE. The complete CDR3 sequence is CSASPGGSGQPYEQYF.

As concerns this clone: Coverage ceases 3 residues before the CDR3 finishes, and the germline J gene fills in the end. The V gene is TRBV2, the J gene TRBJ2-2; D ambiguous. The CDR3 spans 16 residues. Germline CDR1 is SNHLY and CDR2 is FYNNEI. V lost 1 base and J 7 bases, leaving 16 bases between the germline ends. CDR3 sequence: CASSEEEGRASGELFF. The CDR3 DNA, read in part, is TGTGCCAGCAGTGAAGAGGAAGGCAGAGCGAGCGGGGAG.